This T cell receptor beta chain originates from a study of T cell responses to AZD1222 COVID-19 vaccine. Overall study: Pooling of second doses given at about 4 or about 12 weeks was done.

This CDR3 region has 18 residues. Sequencing used immunoSEQ multiplex PCR; TCRdb keeps in-frame clones, though not all of them. This sample has under 150,000 clones, with around 90% found just once. Findings of the study overall: Clonal diversity was possibly underestimated, and white British individuals and females predominated among donors. At study baseline, merely five or six AZD1222 recipients were seropositive.

This clone was picked up one time. Its antigen is undetermined. The TCR comes from an adult in good health. This sample comprised peripheral blood, obtained on day 0 of AZD1222 vaccination. The chain employs TRBV21-1 and TRBJ2-1; no DNA check was done on the table's D call, TRBD2. TRBV21-1 is given as a pseudogene. CDR3 coding DNA: TGTGCCAGCAGCAAAGGACCCCTCGCACTAGGACCCTACAATGAGCAGTTCTTC. Encoded protein: CASSKGPLALGPYNEQFF.